This TCR beta chain derives from a study of human T cells and chemical hapten exposure. Findings and limits, study-wide: Expanded TCRs produced significantly more large CDR3 similarity clusters than controls did. Because all patients had alopecia, their immune responses might differ from healthy ones.

Time point: patch test 1, 2 weeks after DPC sensitization. Treatment of the sample: therapeutic diphenylcyclopropenone sensitization with weekly scalp DPC. This clonotype was found many times. Its antigen is currently unknown. In the original processing: Sample TCR counts, which ranged from about 23,224 to 700,000, had a median of around 96,000. TCRdb itself ran the RACE reads through MiXCR, one entry per CDR3 protein. The V and J calls and clone size are TCRdb's, not the authors'. This table holds around 69,000 distinct CDR3 sequences, about 9.1% found once. The input for sequencing was whole blood, taken in connection with sensitization to the hapten diphenylcyclopropenone (DPC). This sequence was found in a middle-aged woman with alopecia areata. Some clones in this sample may be carry-over from other donors' samples.

The CDR3 DNA follows: TGTGCCAGCAGCTTAGCGGGGGCGAGAACAGATACGCAGTATTTT. Translating it yields CASSLAGARTDTQYF. The chain joins TRBV7-8 to TRBJ2-3; D possibly corresponds to TRBD1 (6 bases). Germline CDR1 and CDR2: SGHVS and FQNEAQ. Deletions cut 0 bases from V and 3 bases from J, with 10 bases between. This CDR3 contains 15 residues.